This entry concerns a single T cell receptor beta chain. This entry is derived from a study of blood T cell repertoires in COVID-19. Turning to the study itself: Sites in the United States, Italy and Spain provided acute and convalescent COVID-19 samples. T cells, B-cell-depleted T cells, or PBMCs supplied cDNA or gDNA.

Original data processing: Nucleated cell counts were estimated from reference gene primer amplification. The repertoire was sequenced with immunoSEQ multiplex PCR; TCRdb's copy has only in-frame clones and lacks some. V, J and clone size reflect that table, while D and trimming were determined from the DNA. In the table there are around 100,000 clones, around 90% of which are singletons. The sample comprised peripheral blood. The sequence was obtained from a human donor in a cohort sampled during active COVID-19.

CDR3 protein: CATSDRGQGKETQYF. DNA for the CDR3: TGTGCCACCAGTGATCGGGGACAGGGTAAAGAGACCCAGTACTTC. The chain uses TRBV24-1 and TRBJ2-5, with 9 bases matching TRBD1. Trimming removed 3 bases from V and 3 bases from J; junction bases left unmatched: 4. The CDR3 runs 15 residues. Germline CDR1 KGHDR, CDR2 SFDVKD.